The 30 T cell receptor beta chains below were found in one sample sequenced in a study of CD8 T cells in ankylosing spondylitis. In TCRdb, the 5' RACE reads were re-called with MiXCR into one record per CDR3 protein. This table has roughly 60,000 distinct CDR3 sequences, around 6.5% appearing once. Sequencing input: synovial fluid, either unsorted or a sorted T cell fraction (not recorded which). These receptors were collected from a male donor with ankylosing spondylitis.

This clonotype appeared many times. The V and J genes are TRBV7-8 and TRBJ2-1; TRBD1 might be the D (6 bases). There are 14 residues in the CDR3. With 3 bases removed from V and 3 bases from J, the gap between germline ends came to 9 bases. Germline lookup yields CDR1 SGHVS and CDR2 FQNEAQ. CDR3 DNA: TGTGCCAGCAGCTTGGGCAGGGGCTACAATGAGCAGTTCTTC. Its protein product is CASSLGRGYNEQFF. The entire variable domain, with the rest obtained from reference TRBV7-8 and TRBJ2-1, is as follows: GAGVSQSPRYKVAKRGQDVALRCDPISGHVSLFWYQQALGQGPEFLTYFQNEAQLDKSGLPSDRFFAERPEGSVSTLKIQRTQQEDSAVYLCASSLGRGYNEQFFGPGTRLTVL.

Only a few counts were recorded for this clonotype. The chain combines TRBV29-1 with TRBJ2-1; D is undetermined. Trimming left V 7 bases short and J 4 bases short, with 17 bases between. This CDR3 has 14 residues. The germline gives CDR1 SQVTM, CDR2 ANQGSEA. CDR3 DNA sequence: TGCAGCGCCTCGCCCTGGGGAAGGTACAATGAGCAGTTCTTC. Its protein is CSASPWGRYNEQFF.

This clonotype showed up many times. The genes are TRBV4-3 and TRBJ2-2, with a possible D match to TRBD2 (6 bases). The CDR3 sequence is 19 residues long. Germline V lookup: CDR1 LGHNA, CDR2 YSLEER. V was pared by 1 base and J by 4 bases, with 22 bases between. Here the CDR3 DNA reads TGCGCCAGCAGCCAAGGAGCGGCTAGCGAGGTGGGGAGCACCGGGGAGCTGTTTTTT. This sequence encodes CASSQGAASEVGSTGELFF.

This clonotype was found many times. The chain has TRBV25-1 and TRBJ1-1, with 9 nucleotides matching TRBD1. J lost 3 bases, V lost 6 bases, and 11 bases had no gene match. The CDR3 consists of 16 residues. The germline V gene encodes CDR1 MGHDK and CDR2 SYGVNS. In nucleotides, the CDR3 is TGTGCCAGCAGCTTACAGGGGGCCAACGTTCACACTGAAGCTTTCTTT. Translating gives CASSLQGANVHTEAFF.

This clonotype was seen many times. The chain links TRBV10-3 to TRBJ2-1; D unclear. V lost 2 bases, J lost 5 bases, and 4 bases lay in between. This CDR3 spans 12 amino acids. From germline, CDR1 is ENHRY and CDR2 SYGVKD. CDR3: CAISEEHNEQFF. The CDR3 DNA is TGTGCCATCAGTGAGGAGCACAATGAGCAGTTCTTC.

This clonotype has just a few counts. The chain uses TRBV6-5 and TRBJ2-2; no reliable D call. The CDR3 length is 15 residues. Germline V gene lookup returns CDR1 MNHEY and CDR2 SVGAGI. Trimming removed 2 bases at V and 0 bases at J, with 7 bases between. As DNA, the CDR3 is TGTGCCAGCAGTTACGACGCCGCGAACACCGGGGAGCTGTTTTTT. Its protein is CASSYDAANTGELFF.

At least ten counts were recorded for this clonotype. The rearrangement links TRBV15 to TRBJ2-7; a possible D gene is TRBD2 (7 bases). The CDR3 is 17 amino acids. The germline V gene encodes CDR1 LNHNV and CDR2 YYDKDF (reference sequence). Trimming cost V 0 bases and J 3 bases, with 18 bases left between them. DNA of the CDR3: TGTGCCACCAGCAGAGATCCTCACGCGGGGGCAGTCTACGAGCAGTACTTC. Residues: CATSRDPHAGAVYEQYF. Full variable domain (rest looked up from reference TRBV15 and TRBJ2-7): DAMVIQNPRYQVTQFGKPVTLSCSQTLNHNVMYWYQQKSSQAPKLLFHYYDKDFNNEADTPDNFQSRRPNTSFCFLDIRSPGLGDTAMYLCATSRDPHAGAVYEQYFGPGTRLTVT.

CDR3 coding DNA: TGCAGTGCTAGAGGGGGGACAGCCCGTTCGTACGATGAGCAGTTCTTC. It encodes CSARGGTARSYDEQFF. This rearrangement joins TRBV20-1 to TRBJ2-1; TRBD1 matches at 7 bases. This CDR3 has 16 residues. Per germline, CDR1 DFQATT and CDR2 SNEGSKA (reference sequence). Losses at the gene ends were 1 base for V and 8 bases for J; bases not matched to a gene: 14.

This clonotype was recorded at least ten times. The rearrangement uses TRBV6-1 and TRBJ2-5; D gene ambiguous. The CDR3 sequence is 13 residues long. Germline CDR1 MNHNS, CDR2 SASEGT. Trimming stripped 3 bases from V and 5 bases from J, with 10 bases between. The CDR3 sequence: CASSDGPIETQYF. CDR3 nucleotide sequence: TGTGCCAGCAGTGACGGGCCGATTGAGACCCAGTACTTC.

The gene calls are TRBV5-4 and TRBJ2-7; TRBD1 matches 7 bases. This CDR3 has 14 residues. With 2 bases clipped from V and 6 bases from J, the junction kept 8 bases outside the gene matches. CDR1 and CDR2 (germline): SGHNT, YYREEE (reference sequence). The CDR3 DNA follows: TGTGCCAGCAGCTTCGGCAGGGGGAACCGCGAGCAGTACTTC. It encodes CASSFGRGNREQYF.

The V call is TRBV27, the J call TRBJ2-5; TRBD2 might be the D (6 bases). The CDR3 is 16 amino acids. The germline V gene encodes CDR1 MNHEY and CDR2 SMNVEV (reference sequence). V was shortened by 5 bases and J by 3 bases, with 19 bases between the two germline ends. CDR3 sequence (DNA): TGTGCCAGCAGTGACTTCCACGGACCGGGAGAAGAGACCCAGTACTTC. Encoded protein: CASSDFHGPGEETQYF.

For this clonotype: This may stem from a read error, because a much larger clone lies one nucleotide away. The chain is built from TRBV7-3 and TRBJ1-2; no clear D. CDR3 size: 14 residues. Looked up from germline, CDR1 is SGHTA and CDR2 is FQGTGA. The CDR3 DNA follows: TGTGCCAGCAGCCAAATCGCGGGATGGGGAGGCTACTCCTTC. Protein: CASSQIAGWGGYSF.

The CDR3 loop reads CASSPGPRETQYF. The CDR3 DNA reads as TGTGCCAGCAGCCCGGGACCGCGGGAGACCCAGTACTTC. The chain is built from TRBV7-3 and TRBJ2-5; D might be TRBD1 or TRBD2, each matching 5 bases. The CDR3 spans 13 residues. V shed 5 bases and J shed 5 bases, with 12 bases lying between them. Germline V CDR1 and CDR2: SGHTA, FQGTGA.

This clonotype was counted only a few times. The chain links TRBV27 to TRBJ2-7, with 9 bases lining up with TRBD1. The junction had 11 bases not matched to a gene; V was cut back by 5 bases and J by 0 bases. This CDR3 region has 17 residues. CDR1 is MNHEY, CDR2 SMNVEV, per germline (reference sequence). CDR3 in DNA: TGTGCCAGCAGTCGCAACTACGGGACAGGGAGCTCCTACGAGCAGTACTTC. This codes for CASSRNYGTGSSYEQYF.

In its sample, this clonotype was seen many times. The J gene is TRBJ2-2, the V gene TRBV10-3; D may be TRBD1 (5 bases). CDR1 is ENHRY, CDR2 SYGVKD, per germline. The V end lost 4 bases, the J end lost 5 bases, and 14 bases lay between the germline ends. This CDR3 is built from 15 residues. The CDR3 loop is CAISGQGGRTGELFF. The CDR3 bases are TGTGCCATCAGTGGTCAGGGCGGCCGGACCGGGGAGCTGTTTTTT.

By share of the sample, this clonotype is medium-sized (0.01 to 0.1%). This chain uses TRBV4-1 with TRBJ1-5; possible D gene TRBD1, 6 bases. Germline CDR1 reads MGHRA; CDR2 reads YSYEKL. The V gene lost 2 bases and the J gene lost 4 bases, with 15 bases spanning the gap. The CDR3 is 16 amino acids. CDR3 sequence: CASSQPGRDINQPQHF. DNA for the CDR3: TGCGCCAGCAGCCAACCCGGACGGGACATTAATCAGCCCCAGCATTTT.

This clonotype was seen ten or more times. CDR3 in DNA: TGTGCCAGCAGGCGGACTAGCGGGAGGGACCAAGAGACCCAGTACTTC. Its protein product is CASRRTSGRDQETQYF. The chain links TRBV6-1 to TRBJ2-5; 15 bases match TRBD2. This CDR3 is built from 16 residues. Trimming cost V 6 bases and J 0 bases; bases outside gene matches: 2. Germline values: CDR1 MNHNS, CDR2 SASEGT.

This clonotype was counted ten times or more. V gene TRBV10-3 combines with J gene TRBJ2-3; no firm D call. Germline CDR1 and CDR2: ENHRY and SYGVKD. The ends were cut back, 2 bases at V and 2 bases at J, with 8 bases in the middle. The CDR3 length is 14 residues. CDR3: CAISETVNTDTQYF. The CDR3 nucleotides read TGTGCCATCAGTGAGACAGTGAACACAGATACGCAGTATTTT.

This clonotype was counted many times. The chain employs TRBV2 and TRBJ2-1; 8 nucleotides match TRBD2. The CDR3 has 15 residues. The J segment lost 7 bases and the V segment lost 7 bases, leaving 12 bases of the junction unmatched. From germline, CDR1 is SNHLY and CDR2 FYNNEI. The CDR3 reads CASTPSGGIFNEQFF. As DNA, the CDR3 is TGTGCCAGCACCCCTTCGGGAGGGATTTTTAATGAGCAGTTCTTC.

In its sample, this clonotype was seen many times. This chain connects TRBV20-1 to TRBJ2-1; D perhaps matches TRBD1 (5 bases). Germline V gives CDR1 DFQATT, CDR2 SNEGSKA (reference sequence). V was cut by 0 bases and J by 6 bases, with 18 bases left in between. This CDR3 contains 16 residues. The CDR3 region has the DNA TGCAGTGCTAGAGATCTCTACTCCTACCAGGGCAATGAGCAGTTCTTC. Protein product: CSARDLYSYQGNEQFF.

In its sample, this clonotype was seen many times. J is TRBJ2-3 and V is TRBV5-6, with 7 bases fitting TRBD1. Germline CDR1 and CDR2: SGHDT and YYEEEE. The length of the CDR3 is 16 residues. Losses at the gene ends were 4 bases for V and 2 bases for J; bases not matched to a gene: 10. DNA of the CDR3: TGTGCCAGCAGCCCGTTTGGGGGACAGACCACAGATACGCAGTATTTT. Amino acids: CASSPFGGQTTDTQYF.

This clonotype was counted many times. The gene calls are TRBV7-2 and TRBJ2-2; D is unclear. Germline CDR1 reads SGHTA; CDR2 reads FQGNSA. The CDR3 loop spans 15 amino acids. Trimming removed 1 base at V and 9 bases at J, with 15 bases between. CDR3 in amino acids: CASSLDVGFDRELFF. DNA for the CDR3: TGTGCCAGCAGCTTAGACGTTGGCTTTGATAGGGAGCTGTTTTTT.

This clonotype occurred a few times. V and J are TRBV3-1 and TRBJ1-2, with TRBD1 matching 7 bases. Germline trimming cut 4 bases from V and 0 bases from J; bases unmatched to any gene: 5. Germline CDR1 reads LGHDT; CDR2 reads YNNKEL (reference sequence). This CDR3 is built from 15 residues. CDR3 sequence (DNA): TGTGCCAGCAGCCGCCTGGGGACAGCTAACTATGGCTACACCTTC. Protein product: CASSRLGTANYGYTF. Drawing the rest from reference TRBV3-1 and TRBJ1-2, the complete variable domain is DTAVSQTPKYLVTQMGNDKSIKCEQNLGHDTMYWYKQDSKKFLKIMFSYNNKELIINETVPNRFSPKSPDKAHLNLHINSLELGDSAVYFCASSRLGTANYGYTFGSGTRLTVV.

This clonotype was detected ten times or more. V and J are TRBV9 and TRBJ2-3; possibly TRBD2 for D (5 bases). CDR1 SGDLS and CDR2 YYNGEE come from the germline V gene. This CDR3 region has 15 residues. Between the trimmed V and J ends, which lost 6 bases and 0 bases, there was a span of 14 bases. As DNA, the CDR3 is TGTGCCAGCACCCCCGGGATATTCAGCACAGATACGCAGTATTTT. Its protein product is CASTPGIFSTDTQYF. The full variable domain, its missing parts supplied by reference TRBV9 and TRBJ2-3, is DSGVTQTPKHLITATGQRVTLRCSPRSGDLSVYWYQQSLDQGLQFLIQYYNGEERAKGNILERFSAQQFPDLHSELNLSSLELGDSALYFCASTPGIFSTDTQYFGPGTRLTVL.

This clonotype was detected only a few times. The chain has TRBV20-1 and TRBJ2-1; perhaps TRBD2 as D (7 bases). From germline, CDR1 is DFQATT and CDR2 SNEGSKA (reference sequence). Trimming shortened V by 6 bases and J by 2 bases, and 23 bases separated the two germline ends. CDR3 length: 17 residues. The CDR3 spells CSAQRPTGLAAYNEQFF. CDR3 nucleotide sequence: TGCAGTGCCCAGAGGCCTACAGGGCTAGCGGCCTACAATGAGCAGTTCTTC.

This clonotype was counted at least ten times. The CDR3 DNA sequence: TGTGCCAGCAGAATATTAGCGGGCCATATGACAGATACGCAGTATTTT. This encodes CASRILAGHMTDTQYF. V and J are TRBV12-3 or TRBV12-4 and TRBJ2-3, with 7 nucleotides matching TRBD2. The CDR3 runs to 16 residues. Germline trimming cut 6 bases from V and 3 bases from J; bases unmatched to any gene: 12.

The chain combines TRBV7-8 with TRBJ1-2; 7 nucleotides line up with TRBD1. Germline V gene sequence: CDR1 SGHVS, CDR2 FQNEAQ. Germline trimming cut 10 bases from V and 7 bases from J; bases unmatched to any gene: 12. CDR3 length equals 13 residues. CDR3 region: CATNTGEIGGYTF. DNA of the CDR3: TGTGCCACCAATACAGGGGAGATAGGTGGCTACACCTTC.

V gene TRBV6-2 or TRBV6-3 combines with J gene TRBJ2-2; weak D call: TRBD2 (5 bases). Trimming left V 6 bases short and J 3 bases short, with 14 bases between. The CDR3 covers 15 residues. Germline-derived CDR1 and CDR2 are MNHEY and SVGEGT. CDR3 protein: CASSPYGIDTGELFF. Here the CDR3 DNA reads TGTGCCAGCAGCCCGTACGGGATTGACACCGGGGAGCTGTTTTTT.

There are many counts of this clonotype. This chain joins TRBV7-8 and TRBJ2-5; a weak D match, TRBD2 (5 bases). The germline V gene has CDR1 SGHVS and CDR2 FQNEAQ. This CDR3 comprises 13 residues. The V end lost 3 bases, the J end lost 5 bases, and 10 bases lay between the germline ends. This CDR3 is CASSFAGEETQYF. The CDR3, as DNA: TGTGCCAGCAGCTTTGCCGGGGAGGAGACCCAGTACTTC.

This chain's CDR3 is CASTETGDGNTIYF. Here the CDR3 DNA reads TGTGCCAGCACCGAGACAGGGGACGGAAACACCATATATTTT. This chain connects TRBV12-3 or TRBV12-4 to TRBJ1-3, with 8 bases that match TRBD1. J lost 4 bases, V lost 7 bases, and 6 bases had no gene match. This CDR3 is 14 amino acids long.